What follows are 19 T cell receptor beta chains derived from one specimen sequenced in a study of blood T cell repertoires in COVID-19. Clones were sequenced by immunoSEQ multiplex PCR, and TCRdb holds only the in-frame ones, with some missing. The sample records roughly 65,000 clones, 85% being singletons. The sequenced material came from peripheral blood. The receptor set was obtained from a woman of 80 years or more with active or convalescent COVID-19.

This chain connects TRBV3-1 (or the pseudogene TRBV3-2) to TRBJ2-1; 7 nucleotides align to TRBD1. This CDR3 spans 12 amino acids. CDR1 and CDR2 (germline): LGHDT, YNNKEL (reference sequence). V was clipped by 6 bases and J by 8 bases; unmatched bases: 4. The CDR3 loop is CASSHRGDEQFF. The CDR3 DNA follows: TGTGCCAGCAGTCACAGGGGTGATGAGCAGTTCTTC.

The V and J genes are TRBV30 and TRBJ2-2; possible D gene TRBD1, 5 bases. Germline-derived CDR1 and CDR2 are GTSNPN and SVGIG (reference sequence). This CDR3 is 13 amino acids long. Trimming took off 0 bases at V and 3 bases at J, with 5 bases between the two ends. DNA for the CDR3: TGTGCCTGGAGTGTAGGGGACACCGGGGAGCTGTTTTTT. Protein: CAWSVGDTGELFF. Full variable domain (outside the CDR3, taken from reference TRBV30 and TRBJ2-2): SQTIHQWPATLVQPVGSPLSLECTVEGTSNPNLYWYRQAAGRGLQLLFYSVGIGQISSEVPQNLSASRPQDRQFILSSKKLLLSDSGFYLCAWSVGDTGELFFGEGSRLTVL.

The chain joins TRBV28 to TRBJ1-2, with D maybe TRBD1 (5 bases). V dropped 6 bases and J dropped 6 bases, with 14 bases sitting between them. This CDR3 contains 13 residues. The V gene's germline CDR1 is MDHEN and CDR2 SYDVKM. The CDR3 region has the DNA TGTGCCAGCAGGGTGTTGGGCAGGGATGGCTACACCTTC. Encoded protein: CASRVLGRDGYTF.

The chain employs TRBV6-5 and TRBJ2-1; maybe TRBD1 (5 bases). The germline V and J ends were trimmed by 2 bases and 4 bases, with 6 bases remaining between them. The CDR3 is made up of 13 amino acids. Germline V gene data show CDR1 as MNHEY and CDR2 as SVGAGI. CDR3 nucleotides: TGTGCCAGCAGTTACGACAGTTACAATGAGCAGTTCTTC. It encodes CASSYDSYNEQFF.

To note about this clone: At one of its ends the junction is not consistent with the germline gene, which may arise from a read error. The V and J genes are TRBV3-1 (or the pseudogene TRBV3-2) and TRBJ2-7; 7 bases match TRBD1. The length of the CDR3 is 17 residues. CDR1 and CDR2 from the germline V gene are LGHDT and YNNKEL (reference sequence). CDR3 region: CASNQLDRVLPSYEQYF. The CDR3 DNA is TGTGCCAGCAACCAATTAGACAGGGTCCTCCCCTCCTACGAGCAGTACTTC.

The J gene is TRBJ1-5, the V gene TRBV9; tentatively, D is TRBD1 (6 bases). The CDR3 totals 14 residues. Germline loops: CDR1 SGDLS, CDR2 YYNGEE. V was pared by 0 bases and J by 4 bases, with 8 bases between. The CDR3: CASSVGTENQPQHF. The DNA of the CDR3 is TGTGCCAGCAGCGTAGGGACAGAGAATCAGCCCCAGCATTTT.

V usage is TRBV6-5 and J usage is TRBJ1-5; 11 positions match TRBD1. J lost 4 bases, V lost 7 bases, and 6 bases had no gene match. The CDR3 consists of 15 residues. The germline gives CDR1 MNHEY, CDR2 SVGAGI. The CDR3 nucleotides read TGTGCCAGCATTCAGGACAGGGGGCGGAATCAGCCCCAGCATTTT. Protein: CASIQDRGRNQPQHF.

The V and J genes are TRBV18 and TRBJ2-2; TRBD1 matches at 8 bases. This CDR3 region has 16 residues. The J segment lost 1 base and the V segment lost 6 bases, leaving 7 bases of the junction unmatched. CDR1 is KGHSH and CDR2 is LQKENI in the germline V gene. The DNA for the CDR3 is TGTGCCAGCTCTTCCCTTGGGACAGGGAACACCGGGGAGCTGTTTTTT. Residues: CASSSLGTGNTGELFF.

V gene TRBV27 combines with J gene TRBJ1-5; 8 bases are a match to TRBD1. Germline values: CDR1 MNHEY, CDR2 SMNVEV (reference sequence). With V trimmed by 5 bases and J by 7 bases, 10 bases remained unmatched. The CDR3 extends over 15 amino acids. The CDR3 sequence: CASSRAGGDGQPQHF. The DNA for the CDR3 is TGTGCCAGCAGTCGTGCAGGGGGCGATGGACAGCCCCAGCATTTT.

V is TRBV5-1 and J is TRBJ2-5; D may be TRBD2 (6 bases). CDR1 and CDR2 from the germline V gene are SGHRS and YFSETQ. The CDR3 runs 16 residues. Trimming removed 2 bases from V and 3 bases from J, with 17 bases in between. In DNA, the CDR3 is TGCGCCAGCAGCTTTTCGGGAGACCAACGAAAAGAGACCCAGTACTTC. It yields the protein CASSFSGDQRKETQYF.

The chain links TRBV6-6 to TRBJ2-5; tentatively, D is TRBD1 (6 bases). V was trimmed by 0 bases and J by 3 bases, leaving 8 bases between them. CDR3 length: 14 amino acids. Germline loops: CDR1 MNHNY, CDR2 SVGAGI (reference sequence). This CDR3 is CASSYSNREETQYF. The CDR3 DNA reads TGTGCCAGCAGTTACTCGAACAGGGAAGAGACCCAGTACTTC.

V and J are TRBV19 and TRBJ2-1; D call uncertain. Per the germline V gene, CDR1 is LNHDA and CDR2 is SQIVND (reference sequence). V lost 8 bases, J lost 10 bases, and 21 bases lay in between. The CDR3 runs 14 residues. CDR3: CASSLGWAHGEQFF. CDR3 coding DNA: TGTGCCAGTTCCCTCGGATGGGCCCACGGCGAGCAGTTCTTC.

The rearrangement joins TRBV5-1 to TRBJ2-1; 7 positions match TRBD1. This CDR3 is built from 12 residues. J lost 8 bases, V lost 5 bases, and 4 bases had no gene match. In germline, CDR1 is SGHRS, CDR2 YFSETQ. The CDR3 DNA follows: TGCGCCAGCAGTACACAGGGGTATGAGCAGTTCTTC. Protein: CASSTQGYEQFF.

V is TRBV5-1 and J is TRBJ1-1; 8 bases match TRBD1. The ends lost 4 bases at V and 0 bases at J; junction bases unmatched: 5. From germline, CDR1 is SGHRS and CDR2 YFSETQ. This CDR3 comprises 15 residues. CDR3 bases: TGCGCCAGCAGCCAGGGGGCGGGGGTGAACACTGAAGCTTTCTTT. The encoded protein is CASSQGAGVNTEAFF.

This rearrangement joins TRBV19 to TRBJ1-3, with D perhaps TRBD1 (5 bases). V was trimmed by 6 bases and J by 0 bases, leaving 9 bases between them. Germline lookup yields CDR1 LNHDA and CDR2 SQIVND (reference sequence). This CDR3 region has 14 residues. CDR3 in DNA: TGTGCCAGTAGATGGGGGGTCTCTGGAAACACCATATATTTT. This encodes CASRWGVSGNTIYF.

V gene TRBV4-2 combines with J gene TRBJ1-2; 9 nucleotides line up with TRBD1. The CDR3 runs to 14 residues. The germline gives CDR1 LGHNA, CDR2 YNFKEQ. After removal of 3 bases from V and 1 base from J, the junction contained 0 bases not matched to a gene. CDR3 sequence: CASSQTGGNYGYTF. In DNA form, the CDR3 reads TGTGCCAGCAGCCAGACAGGGGGTAACTATGGCTACACCTTC.

The rearrangement uses TRBV9 and TRBJ2-2; unclear D gene. This CDR3 has 13 residues. Per the germline V gene, CDR1 is SGDLS and CDR2 is YYNGEE. Trimming shortened V by 3 bases and J by 6 bases, and 9 bases separated the two germline ends. CDR3 protein: CASSATTAGELFF. In DNA form, the CDR3 reads TGTGCCAGCAGCGCCACTACGGCCGGGGAGCTGTTTTTT.

This clone came up a few times. The chain uses TRBV2 and TRBJ1-1; no clear D. Germline V gene data show CDR1 as SNHLY and CDR2 as FYNNEI. The CDR3 totals 13 residues. The V and J ends lost 2 bases and 1 base respectively, with 5 bases between them. This chain's CDR3 is CASSEQKNTEAFF. In DNA, the CDR3 is TGTGCCAGCAGTGAACAAAAGAACACTGAAGCTTTCTTT.

The V and J genes are TRBV5-4 and TRBJ2-7; a weak D match, TRBD1 (5 bases). This CDR3 has 15 residues. Trimming left V 2 bases short and J 3 bases short, with 15 bases between. Germline-derived CDR1 and CDR2 are SGHNT and YYREEE (reference sequence). The CDR3 DNA reads TGTGCCAGCAGCTTTGCAGGGCAGGGATACTACGAGCAGTACTTC. Translated, it gives CASSFAGQGYYEQYF.